This TCR beta chain was sequenced during a study of early T cells in non-severe SARS-CoV-2 infection. Across the study: Whole-blood bulk RNA, unsorted, was sequenced, and chains were unpaired. Findings and limits, study-wide: Matches to VDJdb favored anti-spike CD8 responses and missed private and CD4 specificities.

In its sample, this clonotype was seen many times. What it binds is not known. Germline CDR1 and CDR2: SGHNT and YYREEE (reference sequence). CDR3 length: 16 amino acids. The ends lost 0 bases at V and 0 bases at J; junction bases unmatched: 2. Individual cDNA molecules carried attached unique molecular identifiers. MiXCR, applied by TCRdb to the 5' RACE reads, yields one record per CDR3 protein. The profile shows around 94,000 distinct CDR3 sequences, less than 15% of them singletons. What was sequenced was whole blood. This sequence was found in an adult who was a healthcare worker with PCR-confirmed SARS-CoV-2 infection or an uninfected control (not recorded which). The chain is built from TRBV5-4 and TRBJ2-2, with 7 nucleotides matching TRBD1. The CDR3 spells CASSLAGTANTGELFF. In DNA, the CDR3 is TGTGCCAGCAGCTTGGCCGGGACAGCGAACACCGGGGAGCTGTTTTTT.